The source of this T cell receptor beta chain is a study of cytomegalovirus exposure and HLA in healthy donors. Study conclusions and caveats: There was a cluster of highly shared sequence variants that was likely a sequencing artifact.

Primers included in the PCR were 60 Vbeta and 13 Jbeta primers. In the original analysis: It was a later analysis that counted about 80 million unique TCR beta chains, of which about 10 million were shared. Here immunoSEQ multiplex PCR was the method, and the copy in TCRdb shows in-frame clones only, minus some. V, J and clone size were drawn from that table, and D and trimming were deduced from the DNA. Among roughly 190,000 clones listed, 75% to 80% were seen once. Nominal health characterized the donors when sampled, though unrecorded immune exposures were likely. Worth noting for this clone: Its antigen is unknown.

This clonotype was sampled from a woman aged 30 to 39 in good health and CMV-seropositive. Sequenced sample: PBMCs.

CDR3 amino acids: CASIGGESEKLFF. Here the CDR3 DNA reads TGTGCCTCGATCGGAGGGGAGAGTGAAAAACTGTTTTTT. This chain links TRBV6-8 with TRBJ1-4, with D possibly being TRBD1 (5 bases). This CDR3 comprises 13 residues. Looked up from germline, CDR1 is MNHGY and CDR2 is SAAAGT. V was cut by 11 bases and J by 7 bases, with 17 bases left in between.